This T cell receptor beta chain is from a study of shared clonotypes between healthy human individuals. As concerns this clone: Likely a read error: the CDR3 ends without its conserved phenylalanine or tryptophan.

V was cut by 5 bases and J by 7 bases, with 9 bases left in between. Germline CDR1 is SGHTA and CDR2 is FQGNSA. The CDR3 has 11 amino acids. Using immunoSEQ multiplex PCR, the repertoire was profiled, and TCRdb retains in-frame clones only, with some absent. The data hold some 470,000 clones, with approximately 80% observed a single time. This sequence originates from a woman in her forties in good health. Some clones in this sample may be carry-over from other donors' samples. The material sequenced was PBMCs. The V gene is TRBV7-2, the J gene TRBJ2-7; TRBD1 is a possible D gene (5 bases). The CDR3 loop is CASSRYREQYL. In nucleotides, the CDR3 is TGTGCCAGCAGCCGGTACAGGGAGCAGTACTTA.